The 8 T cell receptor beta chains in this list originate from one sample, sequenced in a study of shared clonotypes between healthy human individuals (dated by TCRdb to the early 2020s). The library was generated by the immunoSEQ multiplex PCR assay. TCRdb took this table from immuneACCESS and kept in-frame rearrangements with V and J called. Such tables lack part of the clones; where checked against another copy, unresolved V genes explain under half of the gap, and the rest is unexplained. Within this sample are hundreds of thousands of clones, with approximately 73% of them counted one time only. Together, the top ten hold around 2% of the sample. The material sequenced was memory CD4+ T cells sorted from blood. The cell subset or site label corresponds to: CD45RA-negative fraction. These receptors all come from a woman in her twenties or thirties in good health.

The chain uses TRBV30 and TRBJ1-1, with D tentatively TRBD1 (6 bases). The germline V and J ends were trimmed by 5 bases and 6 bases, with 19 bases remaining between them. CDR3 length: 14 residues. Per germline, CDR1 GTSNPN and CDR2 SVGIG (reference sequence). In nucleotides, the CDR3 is TGTGCCTGGCGTGAACGTACAGGGAGACCTGAAGCTTTCTTT. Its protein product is CAWRERTGRPEAFF.

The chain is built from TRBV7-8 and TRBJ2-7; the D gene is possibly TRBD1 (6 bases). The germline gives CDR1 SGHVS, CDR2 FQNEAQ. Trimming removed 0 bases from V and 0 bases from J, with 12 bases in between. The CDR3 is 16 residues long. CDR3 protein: CASSLAYKDSSYEQYF. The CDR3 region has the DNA TGTGCCAGCAGCTTAGCCTATAAGGACAGCTCCTACGAGCAGTACTTC.

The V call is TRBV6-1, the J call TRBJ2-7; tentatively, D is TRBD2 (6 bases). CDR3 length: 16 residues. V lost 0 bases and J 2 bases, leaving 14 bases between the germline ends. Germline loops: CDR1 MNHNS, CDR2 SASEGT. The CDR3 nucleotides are TGTGCCAGCAGTGAAGCTACGACTAGGTCGCCCTACGAGCAGTACTTC. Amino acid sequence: CASSEATTRSPYEQYF.

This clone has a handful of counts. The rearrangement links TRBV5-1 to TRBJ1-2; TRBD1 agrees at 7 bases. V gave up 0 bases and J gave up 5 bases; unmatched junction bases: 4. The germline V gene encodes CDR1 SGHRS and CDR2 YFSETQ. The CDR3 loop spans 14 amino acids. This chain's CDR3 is CASSLGQGLYGYTF. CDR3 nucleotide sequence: TGCGCCAGCAGCTTGGGACAGGGCCTTTATGGCTACACCTTC.

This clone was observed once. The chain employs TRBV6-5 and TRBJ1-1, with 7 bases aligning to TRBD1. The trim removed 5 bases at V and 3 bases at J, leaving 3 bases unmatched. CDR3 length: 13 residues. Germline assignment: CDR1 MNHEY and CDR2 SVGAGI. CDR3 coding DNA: TGTGCCAGCAGTCGAGGGACAGACACTGAAGCTTTCTTT. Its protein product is CASSRGTDTEAFF.

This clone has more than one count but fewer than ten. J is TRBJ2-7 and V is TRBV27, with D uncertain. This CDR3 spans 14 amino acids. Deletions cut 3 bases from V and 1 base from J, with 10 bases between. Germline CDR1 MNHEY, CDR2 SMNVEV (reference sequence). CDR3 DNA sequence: TGTGCCAGCAGTTTGGTTGCATCTTCCTACGAGCAGTACTTC. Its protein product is CASSLVASSYEQYF.

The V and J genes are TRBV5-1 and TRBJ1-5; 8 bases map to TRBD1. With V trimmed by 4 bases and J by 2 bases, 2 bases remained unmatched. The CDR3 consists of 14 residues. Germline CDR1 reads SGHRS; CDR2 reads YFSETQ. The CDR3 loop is CASSQGQGNQPQHF. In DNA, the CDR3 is TGCGCCAGCAGCCAGGGACAGGGCAATCAGCCCCAGCATTTT.

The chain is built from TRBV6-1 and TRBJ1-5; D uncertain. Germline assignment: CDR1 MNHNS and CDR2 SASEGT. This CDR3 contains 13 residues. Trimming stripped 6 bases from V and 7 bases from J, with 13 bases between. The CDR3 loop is CASRQEGRQPQHF. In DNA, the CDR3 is TGTGCCAGCAGGCAGGAGGGCCGGCAGCCCCAGCATTTT.